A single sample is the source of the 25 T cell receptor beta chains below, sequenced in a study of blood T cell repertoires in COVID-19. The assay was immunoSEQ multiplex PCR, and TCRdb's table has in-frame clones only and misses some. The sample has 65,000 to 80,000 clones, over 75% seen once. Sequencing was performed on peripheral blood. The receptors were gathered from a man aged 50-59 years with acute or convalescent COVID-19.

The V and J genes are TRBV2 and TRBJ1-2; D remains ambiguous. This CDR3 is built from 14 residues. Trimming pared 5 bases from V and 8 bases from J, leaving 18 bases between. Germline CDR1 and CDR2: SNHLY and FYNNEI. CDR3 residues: CASSRMDLTGGYTF. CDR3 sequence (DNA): TGTGCCAGCAGTCGAATGGATCTGACGGGAGGCTACACCTTC.

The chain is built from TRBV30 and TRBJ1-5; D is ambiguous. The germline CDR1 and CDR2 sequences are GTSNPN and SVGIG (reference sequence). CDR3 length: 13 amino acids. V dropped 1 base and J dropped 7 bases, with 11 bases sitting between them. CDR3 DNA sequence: TGTGCCTGGAGTGATGAGCTGGGCCAGCCCCAGCATTTT. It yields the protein CAWSDELGQPQHF.

Here the CDR3 DNA reads TGCGCCAGCAGCCAAGGGGGACTAGTGGGGGATGAGCAGTTCTTC. Encoded protein: CASSQGGLVGDEQFF. This chain joins TRBV4-3 and TRBJ2-1; 8 bases are shared with TRBD2. J was trimmed by 8 bases and V by 1 base; bases with no gene match: 7. Germline CDR1 and CDR2: LGHNA and YSLEER. This CDR3 has 15 amino acids.

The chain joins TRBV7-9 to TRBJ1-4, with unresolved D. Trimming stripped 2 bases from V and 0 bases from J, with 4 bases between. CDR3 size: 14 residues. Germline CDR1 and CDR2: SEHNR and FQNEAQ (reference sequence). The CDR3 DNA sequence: TGTGCCAGCAGCTTATCGTCAACTAATGAAAAACTGTTTTTT. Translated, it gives CASSLSSTNEKLFF.

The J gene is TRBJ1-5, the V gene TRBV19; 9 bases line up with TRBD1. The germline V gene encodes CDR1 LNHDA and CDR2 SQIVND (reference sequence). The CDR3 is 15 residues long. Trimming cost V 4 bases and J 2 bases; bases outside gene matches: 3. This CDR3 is CASSTTGGRNQPQHF. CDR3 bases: TGTGCCAGTAGTACAACAGGGGGCCGCAATCAGCCCCAGCATTTT. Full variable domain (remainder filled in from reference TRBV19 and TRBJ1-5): DGGITQSPKYLFRKEGQNVTLSCEQNLNHDAMYWYRQDPGQGLRLIYYSQIVNDFQKGDIAEGYSVSREKKESFPLTVTSAQKNPTAFYLCASSTTGGRNQPQHFGDGTRLSIL.

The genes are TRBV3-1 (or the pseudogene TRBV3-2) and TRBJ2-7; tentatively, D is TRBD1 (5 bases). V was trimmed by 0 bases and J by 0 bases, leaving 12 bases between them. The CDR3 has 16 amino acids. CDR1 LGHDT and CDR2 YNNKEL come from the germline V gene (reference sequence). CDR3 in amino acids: CASSQELTESSYEQYF. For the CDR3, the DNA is TGTGCCAGCAGCCAAGAATTGACAGAGAGCTCCTACGAGCAGTACTTC.

The CDR3 DNA reads as TGTGCCAGCAGCTTAGTAGCCGTAGGCAATCAGCCCCAGCATTTT. It translates to CASSLVAVGNQPQHF. The chain joins TRBV7-2 to TRBJ1-5; D not resolved. V was clipped by 1 base and J by 2 bases, with 9 bases between them. Germline V gene lookup returns CDR1 SGHTA and CDR2 FQGNSA. This CDR3 comprises 15 residues.

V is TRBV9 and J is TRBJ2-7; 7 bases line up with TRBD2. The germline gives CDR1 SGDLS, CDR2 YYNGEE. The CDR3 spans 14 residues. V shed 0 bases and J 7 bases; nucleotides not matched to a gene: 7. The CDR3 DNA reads TGTGCCAGCAGCGTAGGGGAGGGATCTGGTGAGCAGTACTTC. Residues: CASSVGEGSGEQYF. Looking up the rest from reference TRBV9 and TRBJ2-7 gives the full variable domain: DSGVTQTPKHLITATGQRVTLRCSPRSGDLSVYWYQQSLDQGLQFLIQYYNGEERAKGNILERFSAQQFPDLHSELNLSSLELGDSALYFCASSVGEGSGEQYFGPGTRLTVT.

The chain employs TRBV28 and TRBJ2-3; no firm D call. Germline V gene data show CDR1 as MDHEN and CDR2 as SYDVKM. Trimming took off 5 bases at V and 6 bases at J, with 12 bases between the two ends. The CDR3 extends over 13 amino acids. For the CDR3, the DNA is TGTGCCAGCAGTCCTTCGGGTGTGGATACGCAGTATTTT. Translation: CASSPSGVDTQYF.

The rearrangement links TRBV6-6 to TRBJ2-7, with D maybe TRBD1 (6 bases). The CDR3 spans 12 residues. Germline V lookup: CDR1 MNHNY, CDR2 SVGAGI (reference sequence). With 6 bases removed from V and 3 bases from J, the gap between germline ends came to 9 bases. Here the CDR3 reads CASSGQRYEQYF. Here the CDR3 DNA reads TGTGCCAGCAGCGGACAGCGCTACGAGCAGTACTTC.

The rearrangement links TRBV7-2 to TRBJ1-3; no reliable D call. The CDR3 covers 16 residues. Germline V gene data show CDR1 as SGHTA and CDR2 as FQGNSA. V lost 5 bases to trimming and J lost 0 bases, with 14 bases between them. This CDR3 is CASSRGLLSSGNTIYF. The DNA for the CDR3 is TGTGCCAGCAGCCGGGGTCTACTCAGCTCTGGAAACACCATATATTTT.

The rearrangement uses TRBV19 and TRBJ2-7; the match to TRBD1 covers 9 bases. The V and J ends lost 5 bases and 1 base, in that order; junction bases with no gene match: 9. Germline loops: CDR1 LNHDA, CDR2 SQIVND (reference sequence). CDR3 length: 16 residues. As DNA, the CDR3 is TGTGCCAGTAGTCCCCCGGGGACAGGGCATTCCTACGAGCAGTACTTC. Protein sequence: CASSPPGTGHSYEQYF.

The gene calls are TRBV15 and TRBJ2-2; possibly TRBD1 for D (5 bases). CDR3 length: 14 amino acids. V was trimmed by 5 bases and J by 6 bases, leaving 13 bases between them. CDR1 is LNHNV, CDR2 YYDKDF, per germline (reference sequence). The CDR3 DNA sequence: TGTGCCACCAGCCTAAAAAGGGGCCCCGGGGAGCTGTTTTTT. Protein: CATSLKRGPGELFF.

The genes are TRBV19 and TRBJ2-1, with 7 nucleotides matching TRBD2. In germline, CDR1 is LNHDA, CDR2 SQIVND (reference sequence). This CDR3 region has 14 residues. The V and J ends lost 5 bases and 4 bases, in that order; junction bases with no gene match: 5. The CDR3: CASSPAGSYNEQFF. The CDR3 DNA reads TGTGCCAGTAGTCCAGCGGGATCTTACAATGAGCAGTTCTTC.

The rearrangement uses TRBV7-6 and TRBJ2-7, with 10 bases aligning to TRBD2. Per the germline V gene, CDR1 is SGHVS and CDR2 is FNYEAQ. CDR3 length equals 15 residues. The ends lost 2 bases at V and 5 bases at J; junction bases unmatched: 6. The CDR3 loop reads CASSLKPAGGDEQYF. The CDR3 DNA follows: TGTGCCAGCAGCTTAAAGCCAGCGGGAGGGGACGAGCAGTACTTC.

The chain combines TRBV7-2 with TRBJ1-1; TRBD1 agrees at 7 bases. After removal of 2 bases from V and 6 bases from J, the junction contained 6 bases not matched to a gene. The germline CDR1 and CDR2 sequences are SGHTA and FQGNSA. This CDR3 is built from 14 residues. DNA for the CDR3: TGTGCCAGCAGCTTAAATGAGGGGGCGTCTGAAGCTTTCTTT. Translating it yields CASSLNEGASEAFF.

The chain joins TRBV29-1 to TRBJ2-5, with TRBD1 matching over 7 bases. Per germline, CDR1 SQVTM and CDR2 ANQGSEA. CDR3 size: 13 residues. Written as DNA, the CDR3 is TGCAGTGCTCAACGGGACAGACAAGAGACCCAGTACTTC. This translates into CSAQRDRQETQYF.

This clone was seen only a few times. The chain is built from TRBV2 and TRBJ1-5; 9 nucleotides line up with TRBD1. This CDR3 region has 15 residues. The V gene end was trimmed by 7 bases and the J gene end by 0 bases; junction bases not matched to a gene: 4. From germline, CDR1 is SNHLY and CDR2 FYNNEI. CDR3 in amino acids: CASNRGPDSNQPQHF. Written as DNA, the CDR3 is TGTGCCAGCAACAGGGGGCCCGATAGCAATCAGCCCCAGCATTTT.

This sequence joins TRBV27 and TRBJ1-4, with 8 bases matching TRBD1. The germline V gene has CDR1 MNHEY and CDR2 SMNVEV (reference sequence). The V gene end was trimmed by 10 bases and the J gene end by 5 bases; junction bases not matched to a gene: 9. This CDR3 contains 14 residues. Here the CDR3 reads CATQPGTGNEKLFF. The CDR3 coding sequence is TGTGCCACCCAACCCGGGACAGGCAATGAAAAACTGTTTTTT.

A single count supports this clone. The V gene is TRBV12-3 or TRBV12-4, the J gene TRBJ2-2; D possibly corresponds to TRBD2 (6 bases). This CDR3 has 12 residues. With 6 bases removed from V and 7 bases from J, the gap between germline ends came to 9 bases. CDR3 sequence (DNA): TGTGCCAGCAGCTCGGGAGTCGGGGAGCTGTTTTTT. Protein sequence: CASSSGVGELFF.

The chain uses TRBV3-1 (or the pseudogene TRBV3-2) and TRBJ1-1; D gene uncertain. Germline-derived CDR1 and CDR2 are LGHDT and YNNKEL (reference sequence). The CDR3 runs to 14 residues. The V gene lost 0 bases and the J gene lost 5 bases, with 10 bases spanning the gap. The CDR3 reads CASSQETLRTEAFF. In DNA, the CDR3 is TGTGCCAGCAGCCAAGAGACCCTGAGGACTGAAGCTTTCTTT.

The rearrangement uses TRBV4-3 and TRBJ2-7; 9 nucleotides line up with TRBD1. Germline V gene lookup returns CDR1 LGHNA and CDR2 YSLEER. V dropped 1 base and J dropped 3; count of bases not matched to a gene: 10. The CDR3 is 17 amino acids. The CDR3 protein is CASSQALPGTGFYEQYF. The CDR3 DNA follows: TGCGCCAGCAGCCAAGCCCTCCCCGGGACAGGGTTCTACGAGCAGTACTTC.

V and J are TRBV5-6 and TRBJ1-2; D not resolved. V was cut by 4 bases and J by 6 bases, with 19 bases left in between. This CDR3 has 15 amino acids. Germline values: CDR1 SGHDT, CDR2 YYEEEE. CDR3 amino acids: CASSLPRVSSDGYTF. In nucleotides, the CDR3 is TGTGCCAGCAGCCTCCCACGGGTGTCGTCGGATGGCTACACCTTC.

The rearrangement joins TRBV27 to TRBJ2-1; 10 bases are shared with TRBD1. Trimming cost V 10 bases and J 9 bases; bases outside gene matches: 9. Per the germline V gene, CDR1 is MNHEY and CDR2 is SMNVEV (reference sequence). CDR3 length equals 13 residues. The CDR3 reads CAIRGQGYGEQFF. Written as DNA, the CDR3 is TGTGCCATCAGGGGACAGGGGTACGGTGAGCAGTTCTTC.

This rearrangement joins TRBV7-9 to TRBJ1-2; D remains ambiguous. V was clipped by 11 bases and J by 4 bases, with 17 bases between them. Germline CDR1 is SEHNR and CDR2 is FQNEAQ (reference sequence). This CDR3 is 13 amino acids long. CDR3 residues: CAHSRPPSYGYTF. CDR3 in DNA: TGTGCCCACAGTAGGCCCCCGTCCTATGGCTACACCTTC.